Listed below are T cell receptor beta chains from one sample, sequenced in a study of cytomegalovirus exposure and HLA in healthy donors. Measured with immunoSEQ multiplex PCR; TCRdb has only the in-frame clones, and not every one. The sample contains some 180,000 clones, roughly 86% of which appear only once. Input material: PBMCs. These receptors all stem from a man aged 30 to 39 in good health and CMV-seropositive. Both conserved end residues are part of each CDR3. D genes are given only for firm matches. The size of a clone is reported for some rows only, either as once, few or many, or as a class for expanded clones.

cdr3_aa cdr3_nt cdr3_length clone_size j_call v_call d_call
CASSQVTGNGYYGYTF TGTGCCAGCAGTCAAGTGACAGGGAATGGCTACTATGGCTACACCTTC 16 medium-sized TRBJ1-2 TRBV6-1 TRBD1
CASSPRGASPNYGYTF TGTGCCAGCAGCCCACGAGGGGCCTCTCCTAACTATGGCTACACCTTC 16 - TRBJ1-2 TRBV7-9 -
CASSLGQETYEQYF TGTGCCAGCAGCTTGGGGCAGGAAACCTACGAGCAGTACTTC 14 - TRBJ2-7 TRBV7-6 -
CASSQVGGENTGELFF TGCGCCAGCAGCCAAGTCGGAGGGGAGAACACCGGGGAGCTGTTTTTT 16 - TRBJ2-2 TRBV4-1 -
CASSHGGRGDTQYF TGTGCCAGCAGCCACGGTGGACGGGGAGATACGCAGTATTTT 14 - TRBJ2-3 TRBV4-2 -
CASRGHIEQYF TGTGCCAGCAGAGGTCACATCGAGCAGTACTTC 11 - TRBJ2-7 TRBV27 -
CASSQGGNNEKLFF TGTGCCAGCAGCCAAGGGGGTAATAATGAAAAACTGTTTTTT 14 - TRBJ1-4 TRBV4-2 -
CASSRLPTDTQYF TGTGCCAGCAGCCGTCTCCCCACAGATACGCAGTATTTT 13 - TRBJ2-3 TRBV13 -
CASSLAFSAYEQYF TGTGCCAGCAGCTTAGCCTTTAGCGCGTACGAGCAGTACTTC 14 - TRBJ2-7 TRBV11-1 -
CASSKQVSTDTQYF TGTGCCAGCAGTAAACAAGTTAGCACAGATACGCAGTATTTT 14 - TRBJ2-3 TRBV27 -
CASSLAPGELFF TGCGCCAGCAGCTTGGCCCCCGGGGAGCTGTTTTTT 12 - TRBJ2-2 TRBV5-1 -
CASSDPSGSPRSTQYF TGTGCCAGCAGTGACCCTAGCGGGAGCCCCCGTTCGACCCAGTACTTC 16 - TRBJ2-5 TRBV25-1 TRBD2
CASSLLWDRGFYGYTF TGTGCCAGCAGCTTACTATGGGACAGGGGGTTCTATGGCTACACCTTC 16 - TRBJ1-2 TRBV7-8 TRBD1
CASSLEPGSYNEQFF TGTGCCAGCAGCCTCGAGCCGGGGTCCTACAATGAGCAGTTCTTC 15 - TRBJ2-1 TRBV7-3 -
CASSSHYEQYF TGTGCCAGCAGTTCCCATTACGAGCAGTACTTC 11 - TRBJ2-7 TRBV28 -
CASSLATGGLTGELFF TGTGCCAGCAGCTTAGCTACAGGGGGACTCACCGGGGAGCTGTTTTTT 16 - TRBJ2-2 TRBV7-9 TRBD1
CASSLEASGGLYEQYF TGTGCCAGCAGCTTAGAGGCTAGCGGGGGGTTGTACGAGCAGTACTTC 16 - TRBJ2-7 TRBV7-2 TRBD2
CASSPRDILAKNIQYF TGTGCCAGCAGTCCCCGGGACATACTAGCCAAAAACATTCAGTACTTC 16 - TRBJ2-4 TRBV27 -
CAWRRGPHNEQFF TGTGCCTGGAGGCGGGGGCCCCACAATGAGCAGTTCTTC 13 - TRBJ2-1 TRBV30 -
CASRGTGRRYGYTF TGTGCCAGCAGAGGGACAGGGAGGAGATATGGCTACACCTTC 14 - TRBJ1-2 TRBV6-5 TRBD1
CAWSSGDDNQPQHF TGTGCCTGGAGTAGCGGAGATGACAATCAGCCCCAGCATTTT 14 few TRBJ1-5 TRBV30 -
CASSLIGDTQYF TGTGCCAGCAGTTTGATTGGAGATACGCAGTATTTT 12 - TRBJ2-3 TRBV27 -
CASSEGLPGISPQHF TGTGCCAGCAGTGAGGGACTCCCGGGTATCAGCCCCCAGCATTTT 15 - TRBJ1-5 TRBV6-1 -
CASSFDRTTPLHF TGTGCCAGCAGCTTCGACAGGACAACACCCCTCCACTTT 13 - TRBJ1-6 TRBV11-2 -
CASSLAGGTGGYGYTF TGCGCCAGCAGCTTGGCCGGAGGAACCGGGGGCTATGGCTACACCTTC 16 - TRBJ1-2 TRBV5-1 -
CASSSGSTDTQYF TGTGCCAGCAGCTCAGGGAGCACAGATACGCAGTATTTT 13 - TRBJ2-3 TRBV5-6 -
CASQSQSNTEAFF TGTGCCAGCCAAAGCCAATCGAACACTGAAGCTTTCTTT 13 - TRBJ1-1 TRBV27 -
CASESSGNTIYF TGTGCCAGCGAAAGCTCTGGAAACACCATATATTTT 12 - TRBJ1-3 TRBV28 -
CAWSRGRLVEKLFF TGTGCCTGGAGCAGGGGGCGCCTCGTTGAAAAACTGTTTTTT 14 - TRBJ1-4 TRBV30 TRBD1
CAWSSGPTEKLFF TGTGCCTGGAGTTCCGGACCGACTGAAAAACTGTTTTTT 13 - TRBJ1-4 TRBV30 -
CASGGGLAEISTDTQYF TGTGCCAGCGGCGGAGGGCTAGCGGAGATTAGCACAGATACGCAGTATTTT 17 - TRBJ2-3 TRBV2 TRBD2
CASSHGGDGPYNQPQHF TGTGCCAGCAGCCACGGAGGGGACGGACCTTACAATCAGCCCCAGCATTTT 17 - TRBJ1-5 TRBV5-5 -
CASSSLAGTSTDTQYF TGTGCCAGCAGCTCCTTAGCGGGAACTAGCACAGATACGCAGTATTTT 16 - TRBJ2-3 TRBV7-8 TRBD2
CASSGRVSYEQYF TGTGCCAGCAGTGGCAGGGTCTCCTACGAGCAGTACTTC 13 - TRBJ2-7 TRBV2 -
CASSGRGYEQYF TGTGCCAGCAGCGGCAGGGGCTACGAGCAGTACTTC 12 - TRBJ2-7 TRBV11-2 -
CASSLNRNTGELFF TGTGCCAGCAGCTTAAACCGGAACACCGGGGAGCTGTTTTTT 14 once TRBJ2-2 TRBV7-9 -
CASSYSGDFTYEQYF TGTGCCAGCAGTTACTCAGGGGACTTTACCTACGAGCAGTACTTC 15 - TRBJ2-7 TRBV6-5 -
CASSDLDRTYEQYF TGTGCCAGCAGTGACTTGGACAGGACCTACGAGCAGTACTTC 14 - TRBJ2-7 TRBV6-1 TRBD1
CASSQVAGYNEQFF TGTGCCAGCAGCCAAGTAGCGGGCTACAATGAGCAGTTCTTC 14 - TRBJ2-1 TRBV7-9 TRBD2
CASRDPGGYEQYF TGTGCCAGCAGAGATCCAGGGGGCTACGAGCAGTACTTC 13 once TRBJ2-7 TRBV7-2 TRBD1
CASGDRVKLSGYTF TGTGCCAGCGGCGACAGGGTGAAACTCTCCGGCTACACCTTC 14 - TRBJ1-2 TRBV27 TRBD1
CATSTQVAPAYNEQFF TGTGCCACCAGCACCCAGGTAGCGCCAGCCTACAATGAGCAGTTCTTC 16 - TRBJ2-1 TRBV15 -
CASSYLGVTYEQYF TGTGCCAGCAGTTACCTTGGGGTCACCTACGAGCAGTACTTC 14 few TRBJ2-7 TRBV6-5 -
CASSLSPGWQPQHF TGTGCCAGCAGTTTATCCCCCGGGTGGCAGCCCCAGCATTTT 14 - TRBJ1-5 TRBV27 -
CASSIEGLSNQPQHF TGTGCCAGTAGTATAGAGGGCCTTAGCAATCAGCCCCAGCATTTT 15 - TRBJ1-5 TRBV19 -
CASSLGVTGTQYF TGTGCCAGCAGCTTAGGGGTTACGGGGACCCAGTACTTC 13 - TRBJ2-5 TRBV7-2 -
CASSRMNTEAFF TGTGCCAGCAGTCGCATGAACACTGAAGCTTTCTTT 12 - TRBJ1-1 TRBV2 -
CASRLGGQGTDTQYF TGTGCCAGCAGACTGGGGGGACAGGGGACCGATACGCAGTATTTT 15 - TRBJ2-3 TRBV7-6 TRBD1
CASSTSYEQYF TGCGCCAGCAGCACCTCCTACGAGCAGTACTTC 11 - TRBJ2-7 TRBV5-1 -
CASSPTSGRSYEQYF TGTGCCAGCTCACCGACTAGCGGGAGGTCCTACGAGCAGTACTTC 15 - TRBJ2-7 TRBV18 TRBD2
CASSLTGGWETQYF TGTGCCAGCAGCTTGACAGGGGGCTGGGAGACCCAGTACTTC 14 - TRBJ2-5 TRBV7-8 TRBD1
CASSAIQGAEAFF TGTGCCAGCAGCGCAATACAGGGTGCTGAAGCTTTCTTT 13 - TRBJ1-1 TRBV9 -
CASSYGPGGRTEAFF TGTGCCAGCAGTTACGGTCCAGGGGGTAGGACTGAAGCTTTCTTT 15 - TRBJ1-1 TRBV6-5 TRBD1
CAGSGSGETQYF TGTGCCGGTAGCGGGAGTGGAGAGACCCAGTACTTC 12 few TRBJ2-5 TRBV7-9 TRBD2
CASSAFRGETQYF TGTGCCAGCAGTGCCTTCAGGGGTGAGACCCAGTACTTC 13 - TRBJ2-5 TRBV27 -
CASSTGGLETQYF TGCGCCAGCAGTACAGGGGGCTTGGAGACCCAGTACTTC 13 - TRBJ2-5 TRBV4-1 TRBD1
CASSLNGQGPYGYTF TGTGCCAGCAGTTTGAATGGACAGGGGCCCTATGGCTACACCTTC 15 - TRBJ1-2 TRBV27 TRBD1
CASSHGTNYGYTF TGTGCCAGTAGTCACGGGACAAACTATGGCTACACCTTC 13 - TRBJ1-2 TRBV19 -
CASSFQVSNQPQHF TGTGCCAGCAGCTTCCAGGTTAGCAATCAGCCCCAGCATTTT 14 - TRBJ1-5 TRBV5-6 -